The 17 T cell receptor beta chains below were found in one sample sequenced in a study of blood T cells in healthy people across ages. Then a second PCR, running roughly 7 to 11 cycles, was carried out with a sample-barcoded 5' primer and a J-beta primer mix. One entry per CDR3 protein, called by TCRdb with MiXCR from the 5' RACE reads. This sample has 1.5 million to 2 million distinct CDR3 sequences, with almost 35% found just once. Source material: blood. These receptors originate from a woman aged 30 to 39 in good health.

The genes are TRBV6-2 or TRBV6-3 and TRBJ1-1, with D perhaps matching TRBD1 (5 bases). The V end lost 10 bases, the J end lost 3 bases, and 18 bases lay between the germline ends. Germline values: CDR1 MNHEY, CDR2 SVGEGT. CDR3 length: 14 residues. CDR3 residues: CATLSGSLDTEAFF. As DNA, the CDR3 is TGTGCCACCCTGTCAGGGAGTTTGGACACTGAAGCTTTCTTT.

The chain carries TRBV6-1 and TRBJ1-4; unclear D gene. The CDR3 runs 13 residues. CDR1 and CDR2 from the germline V gene are MNHNS and SASEGT. V gave up 6 bases and J gave up 8 bases, with 13 bases separating them. The CDR3 DNA follows: TGTGCCAGCAGGGAAATTGGGCAGGAAAAACTGTTTTTT. It is translated as CASREIGQEKLFF.

The CDR3 loop reads CASSLGGDKAAGYTF. CDR3 DNA sequence: TGCGCCAGCAGCCTGGGAGGGGATAAAGCCGCTGGCTACACCTTC. The chain couples TRBV5-1 to TRBJ1-2, with TRBD1 as a possible D gene (5 bases). The length of the CDR3 is 15 residues. V was shortened by 4 bases and J by 7 bases, with 20 bases between the two germline ends. Per the germline V gene, CDR1 is SGHRS and CDR2 is YFSETQ. The full variable domain, in which reference TRBV5-1 and TRBJ1-2 provide the parts outside the CDR3, is KAGVTQTPRYLIKTRGQQVTLSCSPISGHRSVSWYQQTPGQGLQFLFEYFSETQRNKGNFPGRFSGRQFSNSRSEMNVSTLELGDSALYLCASSLGGDKAAGYTFGSGTRLTVV.

About this clonotype itself: At one end the junction does not follow the germline gene, possibly because of a read error. The gene calls are TRBV2 and TRBJ2-7, with D possibly matching TRBD2 (5 bases). This CDR3 is built from 13 residues. Germline CDR1 and CDR2: SNHLY and FYNNEI. CDR3 loop: CASRPDGNYEQYF. The CDR3 bases are TGTGCTAGCAGACCAGACGGGAATTACGAGCAGTACTTC.

The chain employs TRBV29-1 and TRBJ1-2; 9 positions match TRBD1. There are 14 residues in the CDR3. CDR1 is SQVTM and CDR2 is ANQGSEA in the germline V gene. With 0 bases clipped from V and 10 bases from J, the junction kept 9 bases outside the gene matches. The DNA of the CDR3 is TGCAGCGTTGAAGATTACGTCCGGGACAGGGACTACACCTTC. This sequence encodes CSVEDYVRDRDYTF.

The chain uses TRBV5-1 and TRBJ2-1, with TRBD2 matching over 7 bases. V lost 0 bases to trimming and J lost 5 bases; unmatched junction nucleotides: 5. The CDR3 consists of 15 residues. In germline, CDR1 is SGHRS, CDR2 YFSETQ. As DNA, the CDR3 is TGCGCCAGCAGCTTGGGGGGGGGAACCAACAATGAGCAGTTCTTC. Encoded protein: CASSLGGGTNNEQFF.

About this clonotype itself: Possible read error: a much larger clone is one base away. The V and J genes are TRBV7-9 and TRBJ2-1; possibly TRBD2 for D (7 bases). The V end lost 11 bases, the J end lost 6 bases, and 17 bases lay between the germline ends. The length of the CDR3 is 13 residues. Germline V gene sequence: CDR1 SEHNR, CDR2 FQNEAQ (reference sequence). Here the CDR3 DNA reads TGTGCCTGCGGGGGCAGGGCCGGCAATGAGCAGTTCTTC. Translation: CACGGRAGNEQFF.

This clonotype was observed a handful of times. The rearrangement uses TRBV29-1 and TRBJ1-1, with a tentative D call TRBD1 (6 bases). CDR1 and CDR2 from the germline V gene are SQVTM and ANQGSEA. Between the trimmed V and J ends, which lost 4 bases and 2 bases, there was a span of 23 bases. The CDR3 has 17 residues. The CDR3 region is CSVGRQWGRGLNTEAFF. CDR3 DNA: TGCAGCGTTGGAAGACAATGGGGGCGGGGGCTTAACACTGAAGCTTTCTTT.

This clonotype was counted only a few times. The CDR3 loop is CSARSLQKNTEAFF. In DNA, the CDR3 is TGCAGTGCTAGATCCTTACAGAAGAACACTGAAGCTTTCTTT. The rearrangement uses TRBV20-1 and TRBJ1-1; D not resolved. The CDR3 has 14 residues. V was cut by 2 bases and J by 1 base, with 11 bases left in between. CDR1 and CDR2 (germline): DFQATT, SNEGSKA (reference sequence).

This rearrangement joins TRBV27 to TRBJ2-1; tentatively, D is TRBD1 (5 bases). Germline assignment: CDR1 MNHEY and CDR2 SMNVEV (reference sequence). This CDR3 is 14 amino acids long. Trimming stripped 5 bases from V and 10 bases from J, with 18 bases between. The CDR3 sequence is CASSTPDGAREQFF. CDR3 DNA: TGTGCCAGCAGTACCCCGGATGGGGCTCGGGAGCAGTTCTTC.

This clonotype was seen a few times. V gene TRBV20-1 combines with J gene TRBJ2-7, with 9 bases identical to TRBD2. Unmatched junction bases numbered 5, after V lost 4 bases and J lost 1 base. This CDR3 has 14 amino acids. CDR1 and CDR2 from the germline V gene are DFQATT and SNEGSKA (reference sequence). CDR3 loop: CSAMGLAGSYEQYF. CDR3 DNA: TGCAGTGCTATGGGGCTAGCGGGGTCCTACGAGCAGTACTTC.

This clonotype was counted between two and nine times. This chain uses TRBV27 with TRBJ2-1; no clear D gene. The CDR3 has 15 amino acids. Germline values: CDR1 MNHEY, CDR2 SMNVEV (reference sequence). Trimming removed 5 bases at V and 0 bases at J, with 11 bases between. As DNA, the CDR3 is TGTGCCAGCAGTATGGTCCTTAGCTCCTACAATGAGCAGTTCTTC. Translated: CASSMVLSSYNEQFF.

CDR3 sequence reads: CASSHPTGGNYGYTF. The CDR3 DNA reads TGTGCCAGCAGCCACCCCACCGGGGGAAACTATGGCTACACCTTC. The rearrangement links TRBV3-1 to TRBJ1-2, with D maybe TRBD1 (5 bases). Between the trimmed V and J ends, which lost 3 bases and 2 bases, there was a span of 13 bases. CDR1 LGHDT and CDR2 YNNKEL come from the germline V gene (reference sequence). The CDR3 is made up of 15 amino acids.

The rearrangement joins TRBV6-5 to TRBJ1-2; a possible D gene is TRBD1 (5 bases). Germline values: CDR1 MNHEY, CDR2 SVGAGI. Trimming took off 6 bases at V and 8 bases at J, with 22 bases between the two ends. This CDR3 region has 15 residues. CDR3 region: CASSQIGALGGGYTF. The CDR3 DNA is TGTGCCAGCAGCCAGATTGGGGCCCTTGGCGGCGGCTACACCTTC.

CDR3 DNA sequence: TGTGCCAGCAGCTTTGGACCAGCCTATTACGAGCAGTACTTC. Amino acid sequence: CASSFGPAYYEQYF. The chain couples TRBV7-2 to TRBJ2-7; D is ambiguous. The CDR3 covers 14 residues. The V and J ends lost 3 bases and 4 bases respectively, with 13 bases between them. CDR1 SGHTA and CDR2 FQGNSA come from the germline V gene.

In this sample, this clonotype turned up a few times. V gene TRBV5-1 combines with J gene TRBJ2-5; 8 bases fit TRBD2. J was trimmed by 5 bases and V by 4 bases; bases with no gene match: 10. Per germline, CDR1 SGHRS and CDR2 YFSETQ. The CDR3 extends over 15 amino acids. CDR3 loop: CASSPAGGVRETQYF. The CDR3, as DNA: TGCGCCAGCAGCCCGGCGGGGGGCGTTCGGGAGACCCAGTACTTC.

The chain carries TRBV7-2 and TRBJ1-2, with D tentatively TRBD1 (5 bases). CDR1 and CDR2 from the germline V gene are SGHTA and FQGNSA. This CDR3 is 16 amino acids long. Trimming removed 1 base at V and 3 bases at J, with 15 bases between. The CDR3 DNA is TGTGCCAGCAGCTTAGGGAGAGGGTTAGGGGACTATGGCTACACCTTC. Amino acid sequence: CASSLGRGLGDYGYTF.